This T cell receptor (beta chain) is drawn from a study of blood T cell repertoires in COVID-19. Study information: The United States, Italy and Spain were the sources of the acute and convalescent COVID-19 samples. T cells, B-cell-depleted T cells, or PBMCs provided the cDNA or gDNA that served as material.

There are 15 residues in the CDR3. Germline assignment: CDR1 MGHDK and CDR2 SYGVNS. After removal of 6 bases from V and 6 bases from J, the junction contained 10 bases not matched to a gene. Study processing details: Amplification from reference gene primers served as the basis for estimated nucleated cell counts. TCRdb's table, derived via immunoSEQ multiplex PCR, lists solely in-frame clones and lacks some. V and J calls and clone size come straight from that table; D and trimming were deduced from the DNA. The data show about 200,000 clones, approximately 81% seen once. The chain joins TRBV25-1 to TRBJ2-7; the match to TRBD2 covers 11 bases. This receptor was taken from a woman older than 75 with acute or convalescent COVID-19. Sequencing used peripheral blood. DNA for the CDR3: TGTGCCAGCAGCCCACTAGCGGGAGAGAGCGTCGAGCAGTACTTC. Its protein is CASSPLAGESVEQYF.